This TCR beta chain was sequenced for a study of blood T cell repertoires in COVID-19. Study at large: Material from acute and convalescent COVID-19 was sourced from the United States, Italy and Spain. The analysed material was cDNA or gDNA that came from T cells, B-cell-depleted T cells, or PBMCs.

Study processing details: How many nucleated cells were present was estimated from reference gene primer amplification. Sequencing was performed with immunoSEQ multiplex PCR; in TCRdb, only in-frame clones are kept and a portion is missing. The DNA was the basis for D and trimming; V, J and clone size are from that table. The top ten clones hold approximately 4.2% of a sample with 80,000 to 100,000 clones, about 95% of them seen once. V dropped 7 bases and J dropped 0 bases, with 17 bases sitting between them. Germline assignment: CDR1 DFQATT and CDR2 SNEGSKA (reference sequence). There are 15 residues in the CDR3.

Sequencing used peripheral blood. The clonotype comes from a human donor with active COVID-19. The donor label of this sample is uncertain. The chain is built from TRBV20-1 and TRBJ2-3; D is ambiguous. CDR3: CSVIERAPSTDTQYF. The CDR3 coding sequence is TGCAGTGTTATTGAGCGAGCACCTAGCACAGATACGCAGTATTTT.